Shown below are 9 T cell receptor beta chains from a single sample sequenced in a study of shared clonotypes between healthy human individuals. TCRdb's table, derived via immunoSEQ multiplex PCR, lists solely in-frame clones and lacks some. The sample gives more than 400,000 clones, 96% of which show up once; approximately 0.06% is in the top ten. The sample was naive CD4+ T cells sorted from blood. Indicated subset: CD45RA+ positively selected. These receptors were collected from a woman in her thirties in good health.

This chain connects TRBV28 to TRBJ2-5; the match to TRBD1 covers 7 bases. The J call may be faulty, since TRBJ2-7 better matches the DNA end. This CDR3 has 15 residues. Germline lookup yields CDR1 MDHEN and CDR2 SYDVKM. This chain's CDR3 is CASSLPLTGDDEQYF. CDR3 sequence (DNA): TGTGCCAGCAGTTTACCCCTCACAGGGGACGACGAGCAGTACTTC.

This clone showed up just once. The chain is built from TRBV5-8 and TRBJ2-5, with TRBD1 matching over 7 bases. Per the germline V gene, CDR1 is SGHTS and CDR2 is YDEGEE. The CDR3 is 14 residues long. J lost 3 bases, V lost 3 bases, and 5 bases had no gene match. The CDR3 protein is CASSSYGTEETQYF. In DNA form, the CDR3 reads TGTGCCAGCAGCTCCTACGGGACAGAAGAGACCCAGTACTTC.

The J gene is TRBJ2-7, the V gene TRBV28, with 7 bases lining up with TRBD2. Germline V gene data show CDR1 as MDHEN and CDR2 as SYDVKM. With 2 bases clipped from V and 5 bases from J, the junction kept 3 bases outside the gene matches. The CDR3 totals 13 residues. CDR3 in amino acids: CASSLAGVHEQYF. DNA of the CDR3: TGTGCCAGCAGTTTAGCGGGAGTACACGAGCAGTACTTC.

V usage is TRBV19 and J usage is TRBJ1-2, with D possibly matching TRBD1 (6 bases). The V end lost 7 bases, the J end lost 2 bases, and 11 bases lay between the germline ends. The CDR3 contains 13 residues. Germline assignment: CDR1 LNHDA and CDR2 SQIVND (reference sequence). CDR3 residues: CASKLTGNYGYTF. CDR3 in DNA: TGTGCCAGTAAACTTACAGGGAACTATGGCTACACCTTC.

This chain links TRBV11-2 with TRBJ2-5; TRBD2 matches at 10 bases. The DNA end favors TRBJ2-7, so the J call may be wrong. This CDR3 is 17 amino acids long. Looked up from germline, CDR1 is SGHAT and CDR2 is FQNNGV. CDR3 protein: CASSLVAPSGSASEQYF. In DNA, the CDR3 is TGTGCCAGCAGCTTAGTGGCTCCTAGCGGGAGTGCCTCCGAGCAGTACTTC.

DNA of the CDR3: TGTGCCAGCAGTTCATTTCCCCGGGGCAATCAGCCCCAGCATTTT. It translates to CASSSFPRGNQPQHF. V is TRBV28 and J is TRBJ1-5; D uncertain. Trimming shortened V by 4 bases and J by 2 bases, and 12 bases separated the two germline ends. CDR1 is MDHEN and CDR2 is SYDVKM in the germline V gene. The CDR3 loop spans 15 amino acids. Full variable domain (rest looked up from reference TRBV28 and TRBJ1-5): DVKVTQSSRYLVKRTGEKVFLECVQDMDHENMFWYRQDPGLGLRLIYFSYDVKMKEKGDIPEGYSVSREKKERFSLILESASTNQTSMYLCASSSFPRGNQPQHFGDGTRLSIL.

This rearrangement joins TRBV30 to TRBJ1-6, with D perhaps TRBD1 (5 bases). The germline V and J ends were trimmed by 3 bases and 9 bases, with 12 bases remaining between them. The CDR3 contains 13 residues. Germline values: CDR1 GTSNPN, CDR2 SVGIG (reference sequence). CDR3 in amino acids: CAWRGTGGSPLHF. As DNA, the CDR3 is TGTGCCTGGAGGGGGACCGGCGGTTCACCCCTCCACTTT.

The chain carries TRBV10-1 and TRBJ2-1; weak D call: TRBD1 (6 bases). This CDR3 contains 14 residues. Germline V gene data show CDR1 as WNHNN and CDR2 as SYGVQD (reference sequence). Trimming left V 8 bases short and J 10 bases short, with 21 bases between. The CDR3 DNA sequence: TGCGCCAGCGGAAAGACGAAACAGGGTCGAGAGCAGTTCTTC. Translation gives CASGKTKQGREQFF.

CDR3 residues: CASSLVVGEYNEQFF. The CDR3 nucleotides read TGTGCCAGCAGCTTAGTGGTCGGAGAGTACAATGAGCAGTTCTTC. The rearrangement links TRBV7-2 to TRBJ2-1; no clear D gene. CDR3 length: 15 residues. Germline V gene data show CDR1 as SGHTA and CDR2 as FQGNSA. V lost 1 base and J lost 4, with 11 bases in between.